These T cell receptor beta chains were read from a single sample in a study of T cell responses to AZD1222 COVID-19 vaccine. Repertoires were generated with immunoSEQ multiplex PCR, while TCRdb's copy carries only in-frame clones and drops some. Found here are around 150,000 clones, roughly 88% of them singletons; the top ten hold 4% to 5.5%. Specimen: peripheral blood, collected 28 days after the second AZD1222 dose. All receptors derive from an adult who received the AZD1222 COVID-19 vaccine. The CDR3 runs from the conserved cysteine through the conserved F or W. The D gene is left open where the match is weak. Some rows mark clone size as missing; the rest say once, few, many or name a class of expanded clone.

>TRBJ2-7|TRBV5-6|NA|TRBD1
TGTGCCAGCAGCCTAGGGGGCGCTTTTCACTACGAGCAGTACTTC
CASSLGGAFHYEQYF
>TRBJ1-6|TRBV29-1|NA|NA
TGCAGCGTGAGGGAGACAAACTCCTATAATTCACCCCTCCACTTT
CSVRETNSYNSPLHF
>TRBJ1-5|TRBV4-2|NA|NA
TGTGCCAGCAGCCGATCGGAGGGAGGACAATGGAATCAGCCCCAGCATTTT
CASSRSEGGQWNQPQHF
>TRBJ2-2|TRBV14|NA|TRBD1
TGTGCCAGCAGCCAGTTTCAGCTTGGACAGGGGCTGACCGGGGAGCTGTTTTTT
CASSQFQLGQGLTGELFF
>TRBJ2-7|TRBV27|NA|TRBD1
TGTGCCAGCGGCTACAGGGACAGGCAATACGAGCAGTACTTC
CASGYRDRQYEQYF
>TRBJ2-7|TRBV27|NA|NA
TGTGCCAGCAGTCCGACATCAGTACCCTACGAGCAGTACTTC
CASSPTSVPYEQYF
>TRBJ1-5|TRBV2|NA|NA
TGTGCCAGCACGGGACCGACAGACAATCAGCCCCAGCATTTT
CASTGPTDNQPQHF
>TRBJ1-5|TRBV19|NA|TRBD1
TGTGCCAGTAAGGGACAGTACAATCAGCCCCAGCATTTT
CASKGQYNQPQHF
>TRBJ1-2|TRBV4-3|NA|NA
TGCGCCAGCAGCCAAGATGAGAGGGCTTGGGACTATGGCTACACCTTC
CASSQDERAWDYGYTF
>TRBJ2-6|TRBV19|NA|TRBD1
TGTGCCAGTTACGGACCCACAGGGGGAAGGCGGGCCAACGTCCTGACTTTC
CASYGPTGGRRANVLTF
>TRBJ2-1|TRBV3-1/TRBV3-2|once|NA
TGTGCCAGCAGCCAAGGACCGTTAGGGGGATATGAGCAGTTCTTC
CASSQGPLGGYEQFF
>TRBJ1-2|TRBV6-5|NA|NA
TGTGCCGGCCAACAGGGATACGGCTACACCTTC
CAGQQGYGYTF
>TRBJ1-1|TRBV7-9|NA|NA
TGTGCCAGCAGCTCCGCCACTAGCTACCTCACTGAAGCTTTCTTT
CASSSATSYLTEAFF
>TRBJ1-2|TRBV6-1|few|TRBD1
TGTGCCAGCAGTGATTGGACAGGAACCTATGGCTACACCTTC
CASSDWTGTYGYTF
>TRBJ2-2|TRBV5-4|NA|NA
TGTGCCAGCAGCCCCGACTCGAGCTCCGGGGAGCTGTTTTTT
CASSPDSSSGELFF
>TRBJ2-1|TRBV2|once|NA
TGTGCCAGCAACCCTGGACAGCGCAATGAGCAGTTCTTC
CASNPGQRNEQFF
>TRBJ1-1|TRBV12-3/TRBV12-4|once|NA
TGTGCCAGCATCCAGAACACTGAAGCTTTCTTT
CASIQNTEAFF
>TRBJ2-2|TRBV19|NA|NA
TGTGCCAGTAGCCGAACTAGGGGAACCGGGGAGCTGTTTTTT
CASSRTRGTGELFF
>TRBJ1-3|TRBV7-6|NA|NA
TGTGCCAGCAGCCCCCAGATACTAGACTCTGGAAACACCATATATTTT
CASSPQILDSGNTIYF
>TRBJ2-2|TRBV19|NA|NA
TGTGCCAGTAGTCAGGGATGGCAGAACACCGGGGAGCTGTTTTTT
CASSQGWQNTGELFF
>TRBJ1-2|TRBV7-3|NA|TRBD1
TGTGCCAGCAGCTTTTATCCAGGGGGTGGCTACACCTTC
CASSFYPGGGYTF
>TRBJ1-2|TRBV5-6|NA|TRBD1
TGTGCCAGCACCCGCTGGGACAGGCTCCCCTATGGCTACACCTTC
CASTRWDRLPYGYTF
>TRBJ2-5|TRBV12-3/TRBV12-4|NA|TRBD1
TGTGCCAGCAGGCAGGGGGCATCGGAGACCCAGTACTTC
CASRQGASETQYF
>TRBJ1-1|TRBV18|NA|NA
TGTGCCAGCTCACCATACCTCCGGGGCCGGGACACTGAAGCTTTCTTT
CASSPYLRGRDTEAFF
>TRBJ1-1|TRBV7-8|NA|NA
TGTGCCAGCAGCATCACTGAAGCTTTCTTT
CASSITEAFF
>TRBJ2-1|TRBV11-2|NA|NA
TGTGCCAGCACCCGGGCGGGGTCCCGAGGCGATGAGCAGTTCTTC
CASTRAGSRGDEQFF
>TRBJ2-3|TRBV7-6|NA|TRBD1
TGTGCCAGCAGACCCGGACAGGGCACCACCGGAGATACGCAGTATTTT
CASRPGQGTTGDTQYF
>TRBJ1-1|TRBV27|few|NA
TGTGCCAGCAAGGTCCCGGGAGGGGTGAACACTGAAGCTTTCTTT
CASKVPGGVNTEAFF
>TRBJ1-6|TRBV5-1|NA|TRBD1
TGCGCCAGCAACAGACAGGGGGATAATTCACCCCTCCACTTT
CASNRQGDNSPLHF
>TRBJ2-2|TRBV6-4|NA|NA
TGTGCCAGCAGCGCCAGAGTCACCGGGGAGCTGTTTTTT
CASSARVTGELFF
>TRBJ1-6|TRBV10-3|NA|NA
TGTGCCATCAGTTACAGGCAAGATTCACCCCTCCACTTT
CAISYRQDSPLHF
>TRBJ1-4|TRBV7-2|NA|NA
TGTGCCAGCAGCTTGGGGGAAGAGGAAAAACTGTTTTTT
CASSLGEEEKLFF
>TRBJ2-5|TRBV20-1|NA|NA
TGCAGTGCGGTGGGCAGAGAGACCCAGTACTTC
CSAVGRETQYF
>TRBJ1-6|TRBV7-9|NA|NA
TGTGCCAGCAGCAGTAATTCACCCCTCCACTTT
CASSSNSPLHF
>TRBJ1-4|TRBV4-1|NA|NA
TGCGCCAGCAGCCCCTCACCCGCGAAGAAACTGTTTTTT
CASSPSPAKKLFF
>TRBJ2-7|TRBV3-1/TRBV3-2|few|TRBD2
TGTGCCAGCAGCCAAGCGGGGGGGGCCCACGAGCAGTACTTC
CASSQAGGAHEQYF
>TRBJ1-4|TRBV24-1|NA|NA
TGTGCCACCAGTGATTTGCCCTTTGAAAAACTGTTTTTT
CATSDLPFEKLFF
>TRBJ1-3|TRBV12-3/TRBV12-4|NA|NA
TGTGCCAGCAGTTCCCTCTCTGGAAACACCATATATTTT
CASSSLSGNTIYF
>TRBJ1-3|TRBV4-3|NA|NA
TGCGCCAGCAGCCAAGACCTCTCTGGAAACACCATATATTTT
CASSQDLSGNTIYF
>TRBJ1-4|TRBV2|NA|NA
TGTGCCAGCAGACAAGGGGGGCTAAATGAAAAACTGTTTTTT
CASRQGGLNEKLFF
>TRBJ2-2|TRBV5-6|NA|TRBD1
TGTGCCAGCAGCTTGTTCGGAGGCACAGGGGACACCGGGGAGCTGTTTTTT
CASSLFGGTGDTGELFF
>TRBJ2-7|TRBV2|NA|TRBD2
TGTGCCAGCAGTCTTTCGACTAGCGGGGGGACCTACGAGCAGTACTTC
CASSLSTSGGTYEQYF
>TRBJ2-7|TRBV5-1|NA|TRBD2
TGCGCCAGCAGCCCCTGGGAGGGAGTTAGAGGAGGGAGTGGTTACGAGCAGTACTTC
CASSPWEGVRGGSGYEQYF
>TRBJ1-4|TRBV18|NA|NA
TGTGCCAGCTCACCAATTCCGGCAGGGACTAATGAAAAACTGTTTTTT
CASSPIPAGTNEKLFF
>TRBJ1-2|TRBV14|NA|NA
TGTGCCAGCAGCCAAGGTCCAGGGATAACCTTC
CASSQGPGITF
>TRBJ1-2|TRBV6-5|NA|NA
TGTGCCAGCAGACACATAGCTAACTATGGCTACACCTTC
CASRHIANYGYTF
>TRBJ1-2|TRBV3-1/TRBV3-2|NA|NA
TGTGCCAGCAGCCACGGACTCCCTCCCTTAGGGGGCTACACCTTC
CASSHGLPPLGGYTF
>TRBJ1-2|TRBV7-2|NA|NA
TGTGCCAGCAGCTTAGGAAGGGGTAACTATGGCTACACCTTC
CASSLGRGNYGYTF
>TRBJ2-3|TRBV4-1|NA|NA
TGCGCCAGCAGCCAGAACTGGGCAGATACGCAGTATTTT
CASSQNWADTQYF
>TRBJ2-7|TRBV14|NA|NA
TGTGCCAGCAGCCCGAGTGGAGGCGGACAGAGGCTATATGGGTACTTC
CASSPSGGGQRLYGYF
>TRBJ2-4|TRBV2|NA|TRBD1
TGTGCCAGCATGGCTTGGGACAGCAAAAACATTCAGTACTTC
CASMAWDSKNIQYF
>TRBJ2-1|TRBV9|NA|TRBD1
TGTGCCAGCAGCGTAGGGGACAGGGGATATCTCAATGAGCAGTTCTTC
CASSVGDRGYLNEQFF
>TRBJ2-6|TRBV11-2|NA|NA
TGTGCCAGCAGCTTAGTGGGGGGCTCCTCTGGGGCCAACGTCCTGACTTTC
CASSLVGGSSGANVLTF
>TRBJ2-7|TRBV27|NA|TRBD1
TGTGCCAGTGCGAGGACAGGGGGAGCCTACGAGCAGTACTTC
CASARTGGAYEQYF
>TRBJ2-7|TRBV4-1|NA|NA
TGCGCCAGCAGGGGGGATGGGGCGCTCGAGCAGTACTTC
CASRGDGALEQYF